This entry features one TCR beta chain sequence. As yet, its antigen is unknown. A multiplex PCR was run with 60 Vbeta primers and 13 Jbeta primers. Sequenced by immunoSEQ multiplex PCR; TCRdb stores in-frame clones only, minus some. This sample carries about 130,000 clones, 65% to 80% of them seen once, and the ten largest clones take about 6.8%. The entry originates in a study of cytomegalovirus exposure and HLA in healthy donors. General observations from the study: Clonal expansion was found to be greater in HLA-associated TCR beta chains than in equally common others in a later analysis.

The CDR3 consists of 13 residues. CDR1 MGHRA and CDR2 YSYEKL come from the germline V gene. Trimming took 4 bases from V and 4 from J, leaving 10 bases between them. This TCR was recovered from a man aged 35-49 years in good health and CMV-seropositive. This chain connects TRBV4-1 to TRBJ1-1; tentatively, D is TRBD1 (6 bases). Input material: PBMCs. The chain's CDR3 is CASSRGGPTEAFF. CDR3 sequence (DNA): TGCGCCAGCAGCCGCGGGGGGCCCACTGAAGCTTTCTTT.